This T cell receptor (beta chain) emerged from a study of blood T cells in healthy people across ages. Whole-study findings and limits: In older individuals, TCR beta diversity per million T cells was lower, falling roughly linearly with age.

Details on this clonotype: What it binds is not known.

A sample-barcoded 5' primer and a J-beta primer mix were used in a second PCR of roughly 7 to 12 cycles. TCRdb reprocessed the 5' RACE reads via MiXCR and lists one record per CDR3 protein. The repertoire consists of about 720,000 distinct CDR3 sequences, with around a fifth occurring once and the leading ten covering 22%. The V gene lost 5 bases and the J gene lost 0 bases, with 17 bases spanning the gap. Germline V CDR1 and CDR2: DFQATT, SNEGSKA (reference sequence). The CDR3 is 16 amino acids. What was sequenced was blood. The receptor was derived from a man in his 70s in good health. V gene TRBV20-1 combines with J gene TRBJ2-1; D assignment may be TRBD1 or TRBD2 (5 bases each). The DNA of the CDR3 is TGCAGTGCTCCGACACATACGGGGCGCTCCTACAATGAGCAGTTCTTC. It yields the protein CSAPTHTGRSYNEQFF.